This T cell receptor beta chain was captured in a study of blood T cell repertoires in COVID-19. Study summary: The origin of the acute and convalescent COVID-19 samples was the United States, Italy and Spain. T cells, B-cell-depleted T cells, or PBMCs supplied cDNA or gDNA.

Per the authors' pipeline: Researchers report that nucleated cell counts were estimated from reference gene primer amplification. Clones were sequenced by immunoSEQ multiplex PCR, and TCRdb holds only the in-frame ones, with some missing. That table furnishes V, J and clone size, whereas the DNA furnished D and trimming. The table lists about 58,000 clones, 80% to 90% of them singletons. The sample holds one count of this clone. The trim removed 5 bases at V and 2 bases at J, leaving 5 bases unmatched. This CDR3 is built from 16 residues. Looked up from germline, CDR1 is SGHVS and CDR2 is FNYEAQ. The sequence came from a woman between 65 and 79 years old with active COVID-19. Material for sequencing was peripheral blood. The J gene is TRBJ2-6, the V gene TRBV7-6, with TRBD2 matching 8 bases. CDR3 in DNA: TGTGCCAGCAGCCCGACTAGCGCCCCTGGGGCCAACGTCCTGACTTTC. Protein sequence: CASSPTSAPGANVLTF.